This paragraph reports one TCR beta chain. What it recognizes is unknown. CDR1 is LNHDA, CDR2 SQIVND, per germline (reference sequence). The CDR3 loop spans 16 amino acids. The V and J ends lost 3 bases and 2 bases respectively, with 14 bases between them. In the sorted-subset replicate PCRs, 200 ng DNA, tens of thousands of T cell genomes, was used. TCRdb keeps only in-frame clones here, not all; method: immunoSEQ multiplex PCR. In the table there are about 2 million clones, about 95% of which are singletons. The data derive from a study of shared clonotypes between healthy human individuals. Overall study: CD8 memory received one plate per donor, CD8 naive two, CD4 memory three and CD4 naive three. Notes on the study in general: The sharing of 4.5% to 5.5% of naive CD4 clonotypes was seen across a handful of donors. Blood was the sole source, and tissue repertoires probably differ.

It was CD45RO-negative cells, positively selected for CCR7, that made up naive CD8 cells, with terminally differentiated effector memory CD45RA+ cells excluded. Sequencing used naive CD8+ T cells sorted from blood. V usage is TRBV19 and J usage is TRBJ2-1; D remains unclear. The source is a man aged 18 to 30 in good health. CDR3 nucleotide sequence: TGTGCCAGTAGTATTCCCCCCATGTCAACCTACAATGAGCAGTTCTTC. Translating it yields CASSIPPMSTYNEQFF. The variable domain in full, with the rest retrieved from reference TRBV19 and TRBJ2-1, is DGGITQSPKYLFRKEGQNVTLSCEQNLNHDAMYWYRQDPGQGLRLIYYSQIVNDFQKGDIAEGYSVSREKKESFPLTVTSAQKNPTAFYLCASSIPPMSTYNEQFFGPGTRLTVL.